The clone carrying this T cell receptor beta chain occurred many times. This sample is part of a study of blood T cell repertoires in COVID-19. At the level of the study: COVID-19 samples from acute and convalescent phases originated in the United States, Italy and Spain.

Sequenced by immunoSEQ multiplex PCR; TCRdb stores in-frame clones only, minus some. The table lists 310,000 or so clones, about nine tenths of them singletons. The TCR sequence derives from a man aged 50-60 years with active or convalescent COVID-19. Sequencing was carried out using peripheral blood.

CDR3 in amino acids: CASSQDPLRAVNTEAFF. Here the CDR3 DNA reads TGCGCCAGCAGCCAAGACCCTCTCAGGGCGGTGAACACTGAAGCTTTCTTT. The chain carries TRBV4-1 and TRBJ1-1, with D possibly being TRBD1 (5 bases). CDR3 length: 17 amino acids. Per germline, CDR1 MGHRA and CDR2 YSYEKL. V dropped 0 bases and J dropped 0 bases, with 14 bases sitting between them.